The clone carrying this T cell receptor (beta chain) was observed a handful of times. Looked up from germline, CDR1 is MNHEY and CDR2 is SVGAGI. V gave up 6 bases and J gave up 2 bases; unmatched junction bases: 2. This CDR3 spans 14 amino acids. Profiled with immunoSEQ multiplex PCR; TCRdb holds only in-frame clones, not every one. Among over 200,000 clones, about four fifths were seen once, and the ten largest hold roughly an eighth. This sample was included in a study of cytotoxic CD8 clonotypes in ibrutinib-treated CLL. This sequence originates from a human donor with chronic lymphocytic leukemia. The sequencing used PBMCs, collected after 12 months of ibrutinib treatment. The J gene is TRBJ2-2, the V gene TRBV6-5; 8 nucleotides agree with TRBD1. The CDR3 DNA follows: TGTGCCAGCAGAGGACAGGGAAACACCGGGGAGCTGTTTTTT. This sequence encodes CASRGQGNTGELFF.